Shown below are 2 T cell receptor beta chains from a single sample sequenced in a study of somatic mutations in cytotoxic T cells in rheumatoid arthritis (dated by TCRdb to 2016 to 2017). Receptor libraries were prepared by the immunoSEQ multiplex PCR assay. TCRdb provides this immuneACCESS table in a form limited to in-frame rearrangements. Some clones are lacking; in checked studies, under half of them reflect an unresolved V gene, and why the rest are absent is not known. In this sample the table shows about 8,600 clones, roughly 80% of which occur a single time. About 36% of the sample comes from the top ten. The sample comprised CD8+ T cells sorted from blood. The receptors here all came from a woman aged 50 to 60 in good health.

The V and J genes are TRBV9 and TRBJ2-1; TRBD2 aligns across 14 bases. The V and J ends lost 2 bases and 3 bases, in that order; junction bases with no gene match: 7. The CDR3 consists of 18 residues. Germline values: CDR1 SGDLS, CDR2 YYNGEE. As DNA, the CDR3 is TGTGCCAGCAGCGTTGGGACTAGCGGGGGTATCGTCTACAATGAGCAGTTCTTC. It is translated as CASSVGTSGGIVYNEQFF. Filled out from reference TRBV9 and TRBJ2-1, the complete variable domain reads DSGVTQTPKHLITATGQRVTLRCSPRSGDLSVYWYQQSLDQGLQFLIQYYNGEERAKGNILERFSAQQFPDLHSELNLSSLELGDSALYFCASSVGTSGGIVYNEQFFGPGTRLTVL.

The rearrangement uses TRBV7-3 and TRBJ2-7, with D perhaps TRBD1 (6 bases). CDR1 is SGHTA, CDR2 FQGTGA, per germline. The V end was cut by 5 bases, the J end by 4 bases, with 18 bases between. The CDR3 runs to 15 residues. In nucleotides, the CDR3 is TGTGCCAGCAGCCCAGGGGTTGGCTCCCTTTACGAGCAGTACTTC. Protein sequence: CASSPGVGSLYEQYF.